This T cell receptor (beta chain) was observed in a study of cytomegalovirus exposure and HLA in healthy donors. About this clone itself: Its antigen remains unidentified. Distinct nucleotide sequences in the sample also encode this CDR3.

This CDR3 is built from 15 residues. The V end was cut by 2 bases, the J end by 0 bases, with 10 bases between. Germline values: CDR1 SNHLY, CDR2 FYNNEI. Study findings and constraints: A few of the chains that were CMV-associated were confirmed in vitro to be specific for CMV antigens.

The PCR had 60 Vbeta and 13 Jbeta primers. Profiled with immunoSEQ multiplex PCR; TCRdb holds only in-frame clones, not every one. The sample lists some 200,000 clones, 55% to 75% occurring once. The rearrangement uses TRBV2 and TRBJ1-1, with D unclear. The sequencing input was PBMCs. The clonotype comes from a man in his forties in good health and CMV-seropositive. Here the CDR3 reads CASSESPDMNTEAFF. Here the CDR3 DNA reads TGTGCCAGCAGTGAATCCCCAGATATGAACACTGAAGCTTTCTTT.